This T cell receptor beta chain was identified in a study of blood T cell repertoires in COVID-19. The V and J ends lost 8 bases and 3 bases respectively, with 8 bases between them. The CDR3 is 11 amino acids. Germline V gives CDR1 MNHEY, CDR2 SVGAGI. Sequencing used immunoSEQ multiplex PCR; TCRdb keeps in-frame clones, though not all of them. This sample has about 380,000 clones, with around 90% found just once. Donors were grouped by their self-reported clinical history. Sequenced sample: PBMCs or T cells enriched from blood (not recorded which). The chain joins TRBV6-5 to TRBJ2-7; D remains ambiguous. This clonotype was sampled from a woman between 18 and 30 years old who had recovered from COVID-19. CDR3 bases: TGTGCCAGCGGTCGCGGCTACGAGCAGTACTTC. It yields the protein CASGRGYEQYF.